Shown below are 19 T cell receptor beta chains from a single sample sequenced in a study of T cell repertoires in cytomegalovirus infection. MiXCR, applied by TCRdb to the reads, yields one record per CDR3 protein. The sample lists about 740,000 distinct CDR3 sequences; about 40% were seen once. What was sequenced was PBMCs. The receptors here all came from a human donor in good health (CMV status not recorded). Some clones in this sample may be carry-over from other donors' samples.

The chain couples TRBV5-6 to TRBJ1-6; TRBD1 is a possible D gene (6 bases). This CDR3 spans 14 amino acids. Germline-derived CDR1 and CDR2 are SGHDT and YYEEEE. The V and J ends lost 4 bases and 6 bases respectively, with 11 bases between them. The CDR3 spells CASSGQIFNSPLHF. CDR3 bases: TGTGCCAGCAGCGGACAGATTTTTAATTCACCCCTCCACTTT.

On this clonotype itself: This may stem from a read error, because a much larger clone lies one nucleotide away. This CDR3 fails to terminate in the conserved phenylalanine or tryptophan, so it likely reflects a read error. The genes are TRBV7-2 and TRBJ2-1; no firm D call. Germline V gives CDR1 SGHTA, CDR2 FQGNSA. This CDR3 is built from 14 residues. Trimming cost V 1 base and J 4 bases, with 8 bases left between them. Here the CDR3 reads CASSLEAVYNEQFC. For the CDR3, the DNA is TGTGCCAGCAGCTTAGAGGCTGTATACAATGAGCAGTTCTGC.

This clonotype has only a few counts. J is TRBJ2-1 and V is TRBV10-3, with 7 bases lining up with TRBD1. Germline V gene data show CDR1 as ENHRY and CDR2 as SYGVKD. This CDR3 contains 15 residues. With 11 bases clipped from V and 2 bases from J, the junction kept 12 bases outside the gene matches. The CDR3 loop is CASKGAGATYNEQFF. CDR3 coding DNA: TGTGCCTCCAAGGGGGCAGGGGCCACCTACAATGAGCAGTTCTTC.

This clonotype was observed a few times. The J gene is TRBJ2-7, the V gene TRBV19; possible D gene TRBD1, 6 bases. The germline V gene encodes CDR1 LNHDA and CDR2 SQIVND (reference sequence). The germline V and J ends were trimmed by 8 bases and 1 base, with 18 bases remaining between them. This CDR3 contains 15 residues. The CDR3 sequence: CASGHRDTQSYEQYF. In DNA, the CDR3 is TGTGCCAGTGGGCACCGGGACACCCAGTCCTACGAGCAGTACTTC. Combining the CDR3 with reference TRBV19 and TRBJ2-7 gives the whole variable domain DGGITQSPKYLFRKEGQNVTLSCEQNLNHDAMYWYRQDPGQGLRLIYYSQIVNDFQKGDIAEGYSVSREKKESFPLTVTSAQKNPTAFYLCASGHRDTQSYEQYFGPGTRLTVT.

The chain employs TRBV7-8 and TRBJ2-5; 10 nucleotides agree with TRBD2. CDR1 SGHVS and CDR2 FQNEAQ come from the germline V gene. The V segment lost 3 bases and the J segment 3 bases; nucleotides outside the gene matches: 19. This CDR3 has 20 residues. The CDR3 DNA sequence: TGTGCCAGCAGCTTTAGTAGGGAGGGGGGGCTTAGCGGGAGGAAAGAGACCCAGTACTTC. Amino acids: CASSFSREGGLSGRKETQYF.

The CDR3 nucleotides read TGTGCCAGCAACCCTTCGGGGAGCACCGGGGAGCTGTTTTTT. This encodes CASNPSGSTGELFF. The genes are TRBV12-3 or TRBV12-4 and TRBJ2-2; perhaps TRBD2 as D (5 bases). V lost 7 bases to trimming and J lost 4 bases, with 13 bases between them. The CDR3 loop spans 14 amino acids.

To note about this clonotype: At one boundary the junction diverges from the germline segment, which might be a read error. CDR3 nucleotide sequence: TGTGCCAGCAGTTTAAGGTCAGACGAGAACACTGAAGCTTCCTTT. Translation gives CASSLRSDENTEASF. The chain employs TRBV27 and TRBJ1-1; unclear D gene. Per germline, CDR1 MNHEY and CDR2 SMNVEV (reference sequence). CDR3 length equals 15 residues.

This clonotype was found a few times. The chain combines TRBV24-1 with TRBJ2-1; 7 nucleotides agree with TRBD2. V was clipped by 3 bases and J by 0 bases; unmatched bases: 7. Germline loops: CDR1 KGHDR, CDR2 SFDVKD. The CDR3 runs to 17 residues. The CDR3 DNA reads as TGTGCCACCAGTGATCCTAGCGGAGCCAGCTCCTACAATGAGCAGTTCTTC. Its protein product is CATSDPSGASSYNEQFF.

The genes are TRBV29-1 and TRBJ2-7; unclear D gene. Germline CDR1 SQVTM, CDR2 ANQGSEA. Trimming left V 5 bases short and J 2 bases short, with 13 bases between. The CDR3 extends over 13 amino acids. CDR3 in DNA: TGCAGCGTTTTGCCCACAGATGCCTACGAGCAGTACTTC. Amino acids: CSVLPTDAYEQYF.

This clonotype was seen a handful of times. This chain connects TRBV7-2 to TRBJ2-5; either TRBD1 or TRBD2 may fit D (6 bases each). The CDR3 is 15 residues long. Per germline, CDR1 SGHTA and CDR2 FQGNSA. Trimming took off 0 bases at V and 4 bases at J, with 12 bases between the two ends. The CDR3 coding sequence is TGTGCCAGCAGCTTAGCGAGGGGGGCAGGAGAGACCCAGTACTTC. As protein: CASSLARGAGETQYF.

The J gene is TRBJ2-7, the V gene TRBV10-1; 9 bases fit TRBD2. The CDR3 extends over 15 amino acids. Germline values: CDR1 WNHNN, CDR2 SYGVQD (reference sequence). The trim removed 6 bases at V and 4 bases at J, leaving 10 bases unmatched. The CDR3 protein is CASSHPAGGLYEQYF. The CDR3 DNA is TGCGCCAGCAGCCACCCGGCGGGGGGGTTGTACGAGCAGTACTTC.

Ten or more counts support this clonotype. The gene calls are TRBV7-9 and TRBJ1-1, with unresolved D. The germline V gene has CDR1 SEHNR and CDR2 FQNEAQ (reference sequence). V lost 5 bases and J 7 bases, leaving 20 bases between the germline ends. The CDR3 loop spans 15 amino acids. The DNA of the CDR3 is TGTGCCAGCAGCCAACCCCTCCGAACCGGAGGTGAAGCTTTCTTT. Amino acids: CASSQPLRTGGEAFF.

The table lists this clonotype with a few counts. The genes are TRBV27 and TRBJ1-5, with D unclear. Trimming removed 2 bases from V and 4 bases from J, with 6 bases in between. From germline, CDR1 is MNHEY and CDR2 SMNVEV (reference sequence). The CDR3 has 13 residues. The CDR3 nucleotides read TGTGCCAGCAGTTTAATCTGGAATCAGCCCCAGCATTTT. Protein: CASSLIWNQPQHF.

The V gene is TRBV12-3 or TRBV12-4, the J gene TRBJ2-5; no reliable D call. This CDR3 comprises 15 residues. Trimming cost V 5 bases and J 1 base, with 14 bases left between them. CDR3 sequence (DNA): TGTGCCAGCAGTACCGACGGGTGGGTCCAAGAGACCCAGTACTTC. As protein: CASSTDGWVQETQYF.

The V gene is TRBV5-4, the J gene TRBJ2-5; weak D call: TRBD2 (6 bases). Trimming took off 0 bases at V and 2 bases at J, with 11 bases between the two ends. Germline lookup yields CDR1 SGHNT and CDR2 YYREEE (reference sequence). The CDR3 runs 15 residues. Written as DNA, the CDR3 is TGTGCCAGCAGCTTGGGGGGGAGGTGGCAAGAGACCCAGTACTTC. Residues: CASSLGGRWQETQYF.

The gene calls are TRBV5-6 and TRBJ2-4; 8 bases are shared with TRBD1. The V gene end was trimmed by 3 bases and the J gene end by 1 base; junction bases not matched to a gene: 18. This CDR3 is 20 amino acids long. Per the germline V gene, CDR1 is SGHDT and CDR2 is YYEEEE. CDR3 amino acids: CASSSRDRSDYPGAKNIQYF. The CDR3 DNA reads TGTGCCAGCAGCTCGAGGGACAGGTCGGACTACCCTGGGGCCAAAAACATTCAGTACTTC.

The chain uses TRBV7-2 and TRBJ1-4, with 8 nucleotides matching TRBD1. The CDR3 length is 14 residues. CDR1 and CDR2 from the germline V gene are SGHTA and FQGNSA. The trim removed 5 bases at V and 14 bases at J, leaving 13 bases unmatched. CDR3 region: CASSAGTGWGWLFF. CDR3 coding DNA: TGTGCCAGCAGCGCCGGGACAGGTTGGGGATGGCTGTTTTTT.

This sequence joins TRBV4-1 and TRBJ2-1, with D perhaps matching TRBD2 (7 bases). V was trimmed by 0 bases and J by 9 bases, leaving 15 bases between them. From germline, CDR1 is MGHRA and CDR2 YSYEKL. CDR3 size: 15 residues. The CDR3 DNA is TGCGCCAGCAGCCAAGATGGGGGGGCGTATGGTGAGCAGTTCTTC. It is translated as CASSQDGGAYGEQFF.

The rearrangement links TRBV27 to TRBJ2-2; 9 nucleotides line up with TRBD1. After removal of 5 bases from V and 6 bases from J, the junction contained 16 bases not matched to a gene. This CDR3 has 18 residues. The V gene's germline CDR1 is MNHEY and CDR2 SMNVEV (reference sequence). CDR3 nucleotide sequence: TGTGCCAGCAGTACGCTTTCCGGGACAGGGAAGAGGGCCGGGGAGCTGTTTTTT. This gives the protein CASSTLSGTGKRAGELFF.